This T cell receptor beta chain came from a study of blood T cell repertoires in COVID-19. On the study more broadly: PBMCs, B-cell-depleted T cells, or T cells provided the cDNA or gDNA that made up the material.

Repertoires were generated with immunoSEQ multiplex PCR, while TCRdb's copy carries only in-frame clones and drops some. The sample has around 110,000 clones, around four fifths seen once. This TCR derives from a man between 60 and 75 years old with active or convalescent COVID-19. What was sequenced was peripheral blood.

The CDR3 coding sequence is TGCGCCAGCAGCCCTTGGACTAGGGATGAGCAGTTCTTC. It translates to CASSPWTRDEQFF. The chain carries TRBV5-1 and TRBJ2-1, with 7 bases fitting TRBD2. This CDR3 has 13 amino acids. The germline V gene has CDR1 SGHRS and CDR2 YFSETQ. The V segment lost 4 bases and the J segment 8 bases; nucleotides outside the gene matches: 6. The full variable domain, completed using reference TRBV5-1 and TRBJ2-1, is KAGVTQTPRYLIKTRGQQVTLSCSPISGHRSVSWYQQTPGQGLQFLFEYFSETQRNKGNFPGRFSGRQFSNSRSEMNVSTLELGDSALYLCASSPWTRDEQFFGPGTRLTVL.